Each of the 7 T cell receptor beta chains below was sequenced from the same sample in a study of T-cell memory formation after mild COVID-19. Each CDR3 protein gets one entry after TCRdb re-called the 5' RACE reads with MiXCR. The sample records fewer than 50,000 distinct CDR3 sequences, about 7.3% being singletons. The source material was PBMCs or a T cell subset sorted from them (not recorded which). Source of these receptors: a young man who had mild COVID-19 (a few samples of this study predate the infection). Cell type and time point are not known.

The DNA for the CDR3 is TGTGCCAGCAGCTACAAGAATGAAAAACTGTTTTTT. Its translation is CASSYKNEKLFF. The rearrangement joins TRBV6-6 to TRBJ1-4; D is unresolved. CDR3 length equals 12 residues. The germline gives CDR1 MNHNY, CDR2 SVGAGI (reference sequence). Trimming took 6 bases from V and 5 from J, leaving 7 bases between them.

V usage is TRBV4-2 and J usage is TRBJ2-1, with 10 bases fitting TRBD1. The CDR3 length is 15 residues. Looked up from germline, CDR1 is LGHNA and CDR2 is YNFKEQ. V was clipped by 3 bases and J by 9 bases; unmatched bases: 8. The CDR3 loop reads CASSQPGQGIGEQFF. The CDR3 DNA sequence: TGTGCCAGCAGCCAGCCGGGACAGGGGATCGGTGAGCAGTTCTTC.

This clonotype was detected only a few times. The V gene is TRBV4-3, the J gene TRBJ2-2, with unresolved D. The germline gives CDR1 LGHNA, CDR2 YSLEER. The length of the CDR3 is 16 residues. Between the trimmed V and J ends, which lost 0 bases and 1 base, there was a span of 9 bases. The CDR3 nucleotides are TGCGCCAGCAGCCAAGATGGATCCAGGAACACCGGGGAGCTGTTTTTT. Translating gives CASSQDGSRNTGELFF.

In this sample, this clonotype turned up a few times. This chain links TRBV7-9 with TRBJ1-3; D gene uncertain. Trimming stripped 3 bases from V and 0 bases from J, with 12 bases between. CDR1 and CDR2 from the germline V gene are SEHNR and FQNEAQ (reference sequence). The CDR3 runs 16 residues. Here the CDR3 DNA reads TGTGCCAGCAGCTTCTCTCTAGACATCTCTGGAAACACCATATATTTT. This codes for CASSFSLDISGNTIYF.

This clonotype was picked up many times. V gene TRBV12-3 or TRBV12-4 combines with J gene TRBJ2-5; D possibly uses TRBD1 or TRBD2 (5 bases each). This CDR3 comprises 13 residues. V lost 3 bases, J lost 1 base, and 6 bases lay in between. The CDR3 spells CASSLGVQETQYF. In DNA form, the CDR3 reads TGTGCCAGCAGTTTGGGGGTCCAAGAGACCCAGTACTTC.

This clonotype has at least ten counts. The chain joins TRBV9 to TRBJ1-3, with TRBD1 as a possible D gene (5 bases). Germline loops: CDR1 SGDLS, CDR2 YYNGEE. The CDR3 runs to 16 residues. V lost 0 bases and J lost 4, with 14 bases in between. CDR3 coding DNA: TGTGCCAGCAGCGTAGTAGACAGTCCAAGGGGAAACACCATATATTTT. This encodes CASSVVDSPRGNTIYF.

The CDR3 protein is CASSLGQDTEAFF. The CDR3 DNA reads as TGTGCCAGCAGTTTAGGACAAGACACTGAAGCTTTCTTT. The chain has TRBV12-3 or TRBV12-4 and TRBJ1-1; the D is unclear. The CDR3 is 13 residues long. The ends were cut back, 1 base at V and 3 bases at J, with 6 bases in the middle.